The sequence of this T cell receptor (beta chain) was determined in a study of identical twins. TCRdb analysed the 5' RACE reads with MiXCR anew, one entry per CDR3 protein. Of roughly 770,000 distinct CDR3 sequences in the sample, around a sixth were seen once. As to this clonotype: The antigen is undetermined.

Overall study findings and caveats: Partial confounding of zero-insertion analyses by invariant MAIT and iNKT cells was possible.

This sample also appeared in a second study, on T cells expressing NK-cell markers. This second report adds: Out of eight donors sequenced, seven tested HCMV-seropositive and the remaining one seronegative.

The sequence was collected from a woman in her late teens or twenties in good health. Material for sequencing was PBMCs.

The CDR3 DNA follows: TGTGCCAGCAGCCCCCAGTATGACCAAGAGACCCAGTACTTC. Amino acid sequence: CASSPQYDQETQYF. The chain couples TRBV7-2 to TRBJ2-5; no definite D call. Trimming took 5 bases from V and 0 from J, leaving 10 bases between them. CDR1 SGHTA and CDR2 FQGNSA come from the germline V gene. The CDR3 extends over 14 amino acids.